This T cell receptor (beta chain) emerged from a study of T cell responses to AZD1222 COVID-19 vaccine. This table comes from immunoSEQ multiplex PCR, and its TCRdb copy is limited to in-frame clones, with some not included. The sample gives more than 140,000 clones, about 93% of which show up once; 5% is in the top ten. The germline V gene has CDR1 SGHVS and CDR2 FQNEAQ. V lost 7 bases and J lost 7, with 29 bases in between. The CDR3 consists of 17 residues. This clone has a single count. The chain recombines TRBV7-8 with TRBJ2-7; no clear D. The clonotype was recovered from an adult in good health. The material was peripheral blood, obtained on day 0 of AZD1222 vaccination. CDR3 sequence reads: CASTVTPPDASRREQYF. For the CDR3, the DNA is TGTGCCAGCACCGTTACACCCCCCGACGCCAGCCGAAGAGAGCAGTACTTC.